This T cell receptor beta chain originates from a study of early T cells in non-severe SARS-CoV-2 infection. Germline CDR1 reads MNHEY; CDR2 reads SVGAGI. This CDR3 region has 14 residues. Trimming cost V 6 bases and J 2 bases; bases outside gene matches: 6. The TCR library protocol was used to attach unique molecular identifiers. These identifiers were attached to individual cDNA molecules. MiXCR, run by TCRdb on the 5' RACE reads, gives a single entry per CDR3 protein. The table lists about 67,000 distinct CDR3 sequences, more than 9% of them singletons. This clonotype was counted once. What was sequenced was whole blood. The rearrangement links TRBV6-5 to TRBJ2-7; 8 bases match TRBD1. The clonotype originates from an adult who was a healthcare worker with PCR-confirmed SARS-CoV-2 infection or an uninfected control (not recorded which). The CDR3 nucleotides are TGTGCCAGCAGCCCAACGGGACAGGCCTACGAGCAGTACTTC. Amino acid sequence: CASSPTGQAYEQYF.